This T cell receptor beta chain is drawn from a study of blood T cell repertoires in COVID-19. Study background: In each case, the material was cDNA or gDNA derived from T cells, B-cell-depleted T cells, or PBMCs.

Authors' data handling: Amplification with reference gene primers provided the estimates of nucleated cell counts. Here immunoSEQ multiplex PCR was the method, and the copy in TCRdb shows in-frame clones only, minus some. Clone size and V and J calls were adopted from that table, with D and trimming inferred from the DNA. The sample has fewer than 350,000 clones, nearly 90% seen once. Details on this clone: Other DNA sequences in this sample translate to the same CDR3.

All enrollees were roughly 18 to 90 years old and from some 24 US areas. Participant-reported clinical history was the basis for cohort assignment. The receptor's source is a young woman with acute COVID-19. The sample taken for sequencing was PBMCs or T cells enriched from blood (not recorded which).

In DNA form, the CDR3 reads TGTGCCAGCAGCCCCGACAGGGGAGGCAATCAGCCCCAGCATTTT. It codes for CASSPDRGGNQPQHF. The chain recombines TRBV6-5 with TRBJ1-5; 8 positions match TRBD1. Germline V gene lookup returns CDR1 MNHEY and CDR2 SVGAGI. Unmatched junction bases numbered 6, after V lost 6 bases and J lost 2 bases. The CDR3 runs to 15 residues.